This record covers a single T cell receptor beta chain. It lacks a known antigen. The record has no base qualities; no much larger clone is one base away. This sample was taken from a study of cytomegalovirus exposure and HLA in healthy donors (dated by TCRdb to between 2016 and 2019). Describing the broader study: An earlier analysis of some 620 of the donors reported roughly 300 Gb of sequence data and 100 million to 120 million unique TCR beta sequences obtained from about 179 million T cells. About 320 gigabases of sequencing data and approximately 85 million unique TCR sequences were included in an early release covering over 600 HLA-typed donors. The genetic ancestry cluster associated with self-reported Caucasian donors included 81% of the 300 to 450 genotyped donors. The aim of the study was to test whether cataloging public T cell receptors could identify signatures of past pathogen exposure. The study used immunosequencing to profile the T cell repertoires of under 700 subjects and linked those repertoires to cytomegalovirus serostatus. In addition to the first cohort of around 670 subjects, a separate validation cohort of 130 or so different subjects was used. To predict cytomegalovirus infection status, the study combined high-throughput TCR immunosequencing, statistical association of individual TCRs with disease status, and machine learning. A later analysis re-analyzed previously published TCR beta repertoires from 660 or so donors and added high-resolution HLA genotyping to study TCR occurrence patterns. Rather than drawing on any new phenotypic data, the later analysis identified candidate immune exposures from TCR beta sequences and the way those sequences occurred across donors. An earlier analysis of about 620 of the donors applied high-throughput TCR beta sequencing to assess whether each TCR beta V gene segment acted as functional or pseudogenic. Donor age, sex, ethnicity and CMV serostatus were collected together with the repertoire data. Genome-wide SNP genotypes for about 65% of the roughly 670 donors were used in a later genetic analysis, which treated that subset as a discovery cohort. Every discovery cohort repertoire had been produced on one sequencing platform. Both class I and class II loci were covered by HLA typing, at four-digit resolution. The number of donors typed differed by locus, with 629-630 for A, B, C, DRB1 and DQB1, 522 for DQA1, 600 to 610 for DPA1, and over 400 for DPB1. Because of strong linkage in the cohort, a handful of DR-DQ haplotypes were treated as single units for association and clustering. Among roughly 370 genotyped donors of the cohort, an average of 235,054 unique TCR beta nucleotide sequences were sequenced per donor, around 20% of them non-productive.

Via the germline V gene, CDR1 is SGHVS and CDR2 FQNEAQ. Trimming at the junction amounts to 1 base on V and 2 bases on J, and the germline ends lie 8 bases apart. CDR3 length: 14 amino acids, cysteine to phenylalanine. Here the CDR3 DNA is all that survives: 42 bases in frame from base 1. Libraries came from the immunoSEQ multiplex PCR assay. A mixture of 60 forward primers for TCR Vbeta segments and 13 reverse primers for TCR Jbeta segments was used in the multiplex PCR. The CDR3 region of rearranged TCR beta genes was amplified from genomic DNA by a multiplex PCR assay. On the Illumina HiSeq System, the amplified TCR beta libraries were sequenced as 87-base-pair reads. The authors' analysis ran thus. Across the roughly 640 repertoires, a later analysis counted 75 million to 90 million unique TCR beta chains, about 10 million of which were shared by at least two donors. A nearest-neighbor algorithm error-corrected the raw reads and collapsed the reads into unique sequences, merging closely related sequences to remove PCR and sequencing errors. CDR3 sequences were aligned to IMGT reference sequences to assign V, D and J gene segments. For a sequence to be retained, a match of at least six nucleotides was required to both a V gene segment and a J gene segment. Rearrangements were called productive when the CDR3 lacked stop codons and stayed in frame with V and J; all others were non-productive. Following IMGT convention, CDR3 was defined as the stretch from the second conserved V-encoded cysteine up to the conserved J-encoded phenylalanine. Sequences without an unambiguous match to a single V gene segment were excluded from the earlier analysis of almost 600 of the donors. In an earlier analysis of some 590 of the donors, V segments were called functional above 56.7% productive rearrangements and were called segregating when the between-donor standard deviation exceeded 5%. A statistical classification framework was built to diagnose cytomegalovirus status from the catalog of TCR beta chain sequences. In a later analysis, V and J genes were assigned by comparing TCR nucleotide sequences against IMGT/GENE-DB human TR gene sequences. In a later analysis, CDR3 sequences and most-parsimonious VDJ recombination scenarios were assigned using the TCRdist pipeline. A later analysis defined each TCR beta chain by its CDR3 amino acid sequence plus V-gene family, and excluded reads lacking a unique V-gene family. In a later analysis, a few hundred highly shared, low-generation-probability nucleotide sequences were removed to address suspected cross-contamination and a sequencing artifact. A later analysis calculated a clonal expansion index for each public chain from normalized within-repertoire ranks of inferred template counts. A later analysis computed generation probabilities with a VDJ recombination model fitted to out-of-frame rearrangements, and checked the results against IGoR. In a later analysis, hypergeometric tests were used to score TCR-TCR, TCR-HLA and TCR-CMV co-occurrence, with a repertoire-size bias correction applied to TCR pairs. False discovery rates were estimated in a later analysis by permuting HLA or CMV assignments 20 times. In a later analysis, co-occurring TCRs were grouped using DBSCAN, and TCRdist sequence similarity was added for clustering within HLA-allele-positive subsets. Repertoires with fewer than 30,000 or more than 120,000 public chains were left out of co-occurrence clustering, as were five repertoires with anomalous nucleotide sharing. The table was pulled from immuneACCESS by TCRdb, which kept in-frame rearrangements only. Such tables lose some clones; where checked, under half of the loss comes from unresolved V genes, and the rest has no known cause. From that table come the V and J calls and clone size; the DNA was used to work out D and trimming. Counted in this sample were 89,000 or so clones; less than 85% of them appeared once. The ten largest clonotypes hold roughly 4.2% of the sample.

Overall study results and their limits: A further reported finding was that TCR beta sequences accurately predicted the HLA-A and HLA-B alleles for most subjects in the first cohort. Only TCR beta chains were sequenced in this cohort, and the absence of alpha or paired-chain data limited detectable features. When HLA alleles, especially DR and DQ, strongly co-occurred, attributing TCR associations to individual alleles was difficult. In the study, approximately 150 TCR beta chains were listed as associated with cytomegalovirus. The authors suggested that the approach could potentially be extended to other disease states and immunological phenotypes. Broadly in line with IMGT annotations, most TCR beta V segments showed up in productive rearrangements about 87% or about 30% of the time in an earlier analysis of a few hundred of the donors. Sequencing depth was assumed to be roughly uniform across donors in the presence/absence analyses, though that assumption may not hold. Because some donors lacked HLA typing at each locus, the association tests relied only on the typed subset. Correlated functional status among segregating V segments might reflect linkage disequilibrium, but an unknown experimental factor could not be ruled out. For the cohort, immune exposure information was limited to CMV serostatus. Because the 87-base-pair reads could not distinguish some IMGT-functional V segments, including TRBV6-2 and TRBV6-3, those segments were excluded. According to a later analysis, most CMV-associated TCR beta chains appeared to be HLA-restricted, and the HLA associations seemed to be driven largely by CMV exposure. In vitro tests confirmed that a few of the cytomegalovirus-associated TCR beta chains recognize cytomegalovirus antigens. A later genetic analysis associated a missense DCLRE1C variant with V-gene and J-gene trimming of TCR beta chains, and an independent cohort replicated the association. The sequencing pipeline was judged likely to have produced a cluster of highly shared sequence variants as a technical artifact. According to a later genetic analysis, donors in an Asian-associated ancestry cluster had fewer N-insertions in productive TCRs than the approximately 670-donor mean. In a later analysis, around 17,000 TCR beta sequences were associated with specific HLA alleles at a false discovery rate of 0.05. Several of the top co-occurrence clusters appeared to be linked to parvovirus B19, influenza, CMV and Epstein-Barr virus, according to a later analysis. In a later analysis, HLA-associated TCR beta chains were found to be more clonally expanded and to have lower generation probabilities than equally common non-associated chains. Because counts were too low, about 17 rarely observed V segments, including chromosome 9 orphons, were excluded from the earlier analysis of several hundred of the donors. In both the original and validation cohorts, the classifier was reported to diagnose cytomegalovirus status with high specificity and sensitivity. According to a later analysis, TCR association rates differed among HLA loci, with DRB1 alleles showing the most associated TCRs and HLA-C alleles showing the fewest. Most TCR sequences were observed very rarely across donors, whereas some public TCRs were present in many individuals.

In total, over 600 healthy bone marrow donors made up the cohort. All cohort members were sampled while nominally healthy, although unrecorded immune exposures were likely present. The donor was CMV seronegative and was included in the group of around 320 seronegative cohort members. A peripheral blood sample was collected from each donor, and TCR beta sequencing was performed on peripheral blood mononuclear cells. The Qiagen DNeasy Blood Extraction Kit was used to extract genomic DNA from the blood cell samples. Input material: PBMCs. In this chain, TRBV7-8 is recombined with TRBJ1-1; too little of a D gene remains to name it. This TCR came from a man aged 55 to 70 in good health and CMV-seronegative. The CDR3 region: CASSLGGRNTEAFF. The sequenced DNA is TGTGCCAGCAGCTTAGGAGGAAGAAACACTGAAGCTTTCTTT. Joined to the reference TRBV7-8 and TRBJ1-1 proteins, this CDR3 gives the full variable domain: GAGVSQSPRYKVAKRGQDVALRCDPISGHVSLFWYQQALGQGPEFLTYFQNEAQLDKSGLPSDRFFAERPEGSVSTLKIQRTQQEDSAVYLCASSLGGRNTEAFFGQGTRLTVV.